This TCR beta chain originates from a study of shared clonotypes between healthy human individuals. Clones were sequenced by immunoSEQ multiplex PCR, and TCRdb holds only the in-frame ones, with some missing. The sample comprises some 2,500,000 clones, more than 85% of which are singletons, and roughly 0.36% rests with the top ten. In its sample, this clone was seen once. This TCR was sampled from a man aged 18 to 29 in good health. Some clones in this sample may be carry-over from other donors' samples. Sequenced material: naive CD4+ T cells from PBMCs. Subset here: CD45RA+ positively selected.

Here the CDR3 DNA reads TGTGCCAGCAGTTTTGGACAGCACTACAATGAGCAGTTCTTC. It yields the protein CASSFGQHYNEQFF. This chain joins TRBV5-6 and TRBJ2-1; D may be TRBD1 (6 bases). Germline V CDR1 and CDR2: SGHDT, YYEEEE. The CDR3 covers 14 residues. V was trimmed by 5 bases and J by 3 bases, leaving 12 bases between them. Together with reference TRBV5-6 and TRBJ2-1, the CDR3 gives the full variable domain: DAGVTQSPTHLIKTRGQQVTLRCSPKSGHDTVSWYQQALGQGPQFIFQYYEEEERQRGNFPDRFSGHQFPNYSSELNVNALLLGDSALYLCASSFGQHYNEQFFGPGTRLTVL.